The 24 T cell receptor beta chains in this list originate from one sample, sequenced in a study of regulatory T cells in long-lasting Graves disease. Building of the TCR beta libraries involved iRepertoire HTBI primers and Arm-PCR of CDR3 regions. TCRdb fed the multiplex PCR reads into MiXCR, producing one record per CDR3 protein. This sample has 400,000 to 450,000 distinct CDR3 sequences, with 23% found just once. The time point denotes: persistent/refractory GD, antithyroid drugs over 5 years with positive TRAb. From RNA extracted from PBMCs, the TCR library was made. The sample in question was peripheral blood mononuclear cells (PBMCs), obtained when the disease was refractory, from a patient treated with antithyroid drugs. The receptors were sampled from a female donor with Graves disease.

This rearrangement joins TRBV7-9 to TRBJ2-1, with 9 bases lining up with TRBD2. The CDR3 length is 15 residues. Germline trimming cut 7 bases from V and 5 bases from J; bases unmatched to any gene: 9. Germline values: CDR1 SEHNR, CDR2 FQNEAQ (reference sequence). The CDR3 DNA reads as TGTGCCAGCACCGAAACTAGCGGGTGGAACAATGAGCAGTTCTTC. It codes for CASTETSGWNNEQFF.

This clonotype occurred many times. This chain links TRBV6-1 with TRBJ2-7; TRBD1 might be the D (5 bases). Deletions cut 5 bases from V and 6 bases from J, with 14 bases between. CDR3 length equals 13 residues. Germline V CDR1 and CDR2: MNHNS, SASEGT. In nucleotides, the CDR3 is TGTGCCAGCAGTCCCAGGGTCGACGGCGAGCAGTACTTC. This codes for CASSPRVDGEQYF.

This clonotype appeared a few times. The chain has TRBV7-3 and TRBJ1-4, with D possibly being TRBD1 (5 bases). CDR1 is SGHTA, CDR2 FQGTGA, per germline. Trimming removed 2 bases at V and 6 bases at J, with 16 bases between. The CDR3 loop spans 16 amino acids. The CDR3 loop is CASSLPPGPTDEKLFF. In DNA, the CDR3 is TGTGCCAGCAGCTTACCCCCGGGGCCCACCGATGAAAAACTGTTTTTT.

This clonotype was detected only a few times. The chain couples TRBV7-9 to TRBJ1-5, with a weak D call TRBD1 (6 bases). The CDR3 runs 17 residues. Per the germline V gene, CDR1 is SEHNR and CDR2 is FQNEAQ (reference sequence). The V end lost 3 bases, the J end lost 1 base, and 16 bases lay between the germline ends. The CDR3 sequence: CASSLMTGIESNQPQHF. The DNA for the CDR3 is TGTGCCAGCAGCTTGATGACAGGCATCGAAAGCAATCAGCCCCAGCATTTT.

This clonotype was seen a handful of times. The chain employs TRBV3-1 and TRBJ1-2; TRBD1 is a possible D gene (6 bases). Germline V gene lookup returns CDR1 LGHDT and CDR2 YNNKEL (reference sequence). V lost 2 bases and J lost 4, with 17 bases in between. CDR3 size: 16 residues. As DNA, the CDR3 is TGTGCCAGCAGCCAACCAACAGGTTCCAGGGGCTATGGCTACACCTTC. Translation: CASSQPTGSRGYGYTF.

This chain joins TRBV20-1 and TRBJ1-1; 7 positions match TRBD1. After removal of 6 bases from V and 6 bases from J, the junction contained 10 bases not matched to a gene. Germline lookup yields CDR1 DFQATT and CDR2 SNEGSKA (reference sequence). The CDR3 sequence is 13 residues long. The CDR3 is CSARATGTAEAFF. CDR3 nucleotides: TGCAGTGCCCGCGCAACAGGGACAGCTGAAGCTTTCTTT.

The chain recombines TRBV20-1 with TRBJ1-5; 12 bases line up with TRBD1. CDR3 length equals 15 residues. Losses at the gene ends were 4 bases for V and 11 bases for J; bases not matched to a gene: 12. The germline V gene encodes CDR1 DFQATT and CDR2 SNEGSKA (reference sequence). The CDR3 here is CSATNPGQGALAQHF. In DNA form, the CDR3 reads TGCAGTGCTACTAATCCGGGACAGGGGGCCCTAGCCCAGCATTTT.

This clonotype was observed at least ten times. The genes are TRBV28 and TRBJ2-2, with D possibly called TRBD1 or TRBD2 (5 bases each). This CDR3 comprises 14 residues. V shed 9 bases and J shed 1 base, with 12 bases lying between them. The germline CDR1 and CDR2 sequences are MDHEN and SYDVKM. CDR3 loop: CASTLGRNTGELFF. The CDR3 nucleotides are TGTGCCAGTACGTTGGGACGGAACACCGGGGAGCTGTTTTTT.

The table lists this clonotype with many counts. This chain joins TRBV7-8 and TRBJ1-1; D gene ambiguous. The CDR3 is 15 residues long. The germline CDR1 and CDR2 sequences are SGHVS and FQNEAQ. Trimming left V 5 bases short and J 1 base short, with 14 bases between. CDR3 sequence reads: CASSQERERNTEAFF. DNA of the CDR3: TGTGCCAGCAGCCAGGAAAGGGAAAGGAACACTGAAGCTTTCTTT. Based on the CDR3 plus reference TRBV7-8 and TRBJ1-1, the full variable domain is GAGVSQSPRYKVAKRGQDVALRCDPISGHVSLFWYQQALGQGPEFLTYFQNEAQLDKSGLPSDRFFAERPEGSVSTLKIQRTQQEDSAVYLCASSQERERNTEAFFGQGTRLTVV.

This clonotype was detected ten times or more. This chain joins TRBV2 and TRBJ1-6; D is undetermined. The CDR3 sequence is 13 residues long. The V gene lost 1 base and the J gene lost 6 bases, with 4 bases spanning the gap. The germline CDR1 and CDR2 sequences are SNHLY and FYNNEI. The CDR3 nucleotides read TGTGCCAGCAGTGAAGAGGTTAATTCACCCCTCCACTTT. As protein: CASSEEVNSPLHF.

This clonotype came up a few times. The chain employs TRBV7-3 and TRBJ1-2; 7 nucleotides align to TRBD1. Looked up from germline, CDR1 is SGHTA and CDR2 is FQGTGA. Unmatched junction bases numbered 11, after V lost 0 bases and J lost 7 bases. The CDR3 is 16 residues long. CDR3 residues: CASSLTGNRGFSGYTF. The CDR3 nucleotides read TGTGCCAGCAGCTTAACGGGGAACAGGGGTTTCTCTGGCTACACCTTC.

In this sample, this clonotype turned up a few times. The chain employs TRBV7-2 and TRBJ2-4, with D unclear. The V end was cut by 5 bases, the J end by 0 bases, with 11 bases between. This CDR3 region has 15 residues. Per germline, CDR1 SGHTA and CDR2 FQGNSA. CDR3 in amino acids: CASSATNLAKNIQYF. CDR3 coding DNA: TGTGCCAGCAGCGCCACAAACCTAGCCAAAAACATTCAGTACTTC.

As DNA, the CDR3 is TGTGCCAGCACCCCGGGAGGGACTGGAAACACCATATATTTT. Its translation: CASTPGGTGNTIYF. The V and J genes are TRBV6-1 and TRBJ1-3; D is ambiguous. The length of the CDR3 is 14 residues. The germline gives CDR1 MNHNS, CDR2 SASEGT. V was cut by 7 bases and J by 2 bases, with 12 bases left in between.

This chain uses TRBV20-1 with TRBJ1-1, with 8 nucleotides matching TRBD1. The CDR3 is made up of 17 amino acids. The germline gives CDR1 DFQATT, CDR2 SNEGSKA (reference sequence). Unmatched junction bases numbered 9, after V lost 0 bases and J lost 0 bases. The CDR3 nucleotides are TGCAGTGCTAGAGATTTTTTGACAGGGGTCCTGAACACTGAAGCTTTCTTT. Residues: CSARDFLTGVLNTEAFF.

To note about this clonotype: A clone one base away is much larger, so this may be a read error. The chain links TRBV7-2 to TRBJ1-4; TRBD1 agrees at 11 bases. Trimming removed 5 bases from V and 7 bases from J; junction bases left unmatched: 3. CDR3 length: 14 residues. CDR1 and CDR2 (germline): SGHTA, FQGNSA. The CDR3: CTSSPGTGGEKLFF. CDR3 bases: TGTACCAGCAGCCCCGGGACAGGGGGTGAAAAACTGTTTTTT.

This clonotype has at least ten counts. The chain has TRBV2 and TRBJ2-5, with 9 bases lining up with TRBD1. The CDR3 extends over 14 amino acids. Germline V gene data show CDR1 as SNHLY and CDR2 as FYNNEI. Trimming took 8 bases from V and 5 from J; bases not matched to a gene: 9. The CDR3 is CASPGTGLRETQYF. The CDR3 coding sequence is TGTGCCAGCCCAGGGACAGGGCTGAGGGAGACCCAGTACTTC.

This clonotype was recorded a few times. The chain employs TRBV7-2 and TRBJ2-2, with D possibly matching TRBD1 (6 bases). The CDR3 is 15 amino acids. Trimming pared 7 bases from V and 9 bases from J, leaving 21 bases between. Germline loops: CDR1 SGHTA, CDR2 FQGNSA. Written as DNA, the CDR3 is TGTGCCAGCAAGGGGGACGGGACGGTCAAAAGGGAGCTGTTTTTT. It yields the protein CASKGDGTVKRELFF.

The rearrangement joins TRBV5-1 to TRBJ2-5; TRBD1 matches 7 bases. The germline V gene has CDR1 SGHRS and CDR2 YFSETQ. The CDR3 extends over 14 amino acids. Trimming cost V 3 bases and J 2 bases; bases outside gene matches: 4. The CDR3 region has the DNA TGCGCCAGCAGCTACAGACAGGGACAAGAGACCCAGTACTTC. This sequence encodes CASSYRQGQETQYF.

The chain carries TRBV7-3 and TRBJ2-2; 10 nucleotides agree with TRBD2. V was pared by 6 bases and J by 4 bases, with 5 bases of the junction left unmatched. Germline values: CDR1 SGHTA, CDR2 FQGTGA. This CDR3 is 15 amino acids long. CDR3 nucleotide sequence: TGTGCCAGCAGTTCTAGCGGGAGAGGCACCGGGGAGCTGTTTTTT. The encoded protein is CASSSSGRGTGELFF.

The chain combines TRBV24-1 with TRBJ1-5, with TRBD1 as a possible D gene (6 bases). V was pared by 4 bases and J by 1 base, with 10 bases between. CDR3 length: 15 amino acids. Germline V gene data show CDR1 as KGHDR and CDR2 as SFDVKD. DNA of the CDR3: TGTGCCACCAGTGAGTCCACAGGGAGCAATCAGCCCCAGCATTTT. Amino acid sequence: CATSESTGSNQPQHF.

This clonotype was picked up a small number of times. Written as DNA, the CDR3 is TGTGCCAGCTCATCCACGGACAGGGCCTATGGCTACACCTTC. Translation: CASSSTDRAYGYTF. V and J are TRBV18 and TRBJ1-2, with 8 bases identical to TRBD1. CDR1 KGHSH and CDR2 LQKENI come from the germline V gene. The junction had 6 bases not matched to a gene; V was cut back by 5 bases and J by 4 bases. The CDR3 is 14 amino acids. Full variable domain (remainder filled in from reference TRBV18 and TRBJ1-2): NAGVMQNPRHLVRRRGQEARLRCSPMKGHSHVYWYRQLPEEGLKFMVYLQKENIIDESGMPKERFSAEFPKEGPSILRIQQVVRGDSAAYFCASSSTDRAYGYTFGSGTRLTVV.

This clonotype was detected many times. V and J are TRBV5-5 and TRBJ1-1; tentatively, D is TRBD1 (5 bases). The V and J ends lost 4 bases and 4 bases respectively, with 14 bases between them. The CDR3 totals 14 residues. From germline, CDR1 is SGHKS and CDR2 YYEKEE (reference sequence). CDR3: CASSLGGPSTEAFF. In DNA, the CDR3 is TGTGCCAGCAGCCTGGGGGGTCCGAGCACTGAAGCTTTCTTT.

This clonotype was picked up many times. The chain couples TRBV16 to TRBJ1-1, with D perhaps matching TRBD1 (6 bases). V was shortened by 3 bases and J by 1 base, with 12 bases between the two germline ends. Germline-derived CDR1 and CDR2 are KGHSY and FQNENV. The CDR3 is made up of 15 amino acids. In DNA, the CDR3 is TGTGCCAGCAGCCAGTCCGGGACAAGGAACACTGAAGCTTTCTTT. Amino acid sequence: CASSQSGTRNTEAFF.

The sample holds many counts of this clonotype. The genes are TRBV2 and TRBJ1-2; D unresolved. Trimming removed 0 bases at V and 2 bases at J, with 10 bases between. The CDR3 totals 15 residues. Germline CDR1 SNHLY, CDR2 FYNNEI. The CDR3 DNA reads TGTGCCAGCAGTGAAGCCAACGACGGAAACTATGGCTACACCTTC. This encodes CASSEANDGNYGYTF.